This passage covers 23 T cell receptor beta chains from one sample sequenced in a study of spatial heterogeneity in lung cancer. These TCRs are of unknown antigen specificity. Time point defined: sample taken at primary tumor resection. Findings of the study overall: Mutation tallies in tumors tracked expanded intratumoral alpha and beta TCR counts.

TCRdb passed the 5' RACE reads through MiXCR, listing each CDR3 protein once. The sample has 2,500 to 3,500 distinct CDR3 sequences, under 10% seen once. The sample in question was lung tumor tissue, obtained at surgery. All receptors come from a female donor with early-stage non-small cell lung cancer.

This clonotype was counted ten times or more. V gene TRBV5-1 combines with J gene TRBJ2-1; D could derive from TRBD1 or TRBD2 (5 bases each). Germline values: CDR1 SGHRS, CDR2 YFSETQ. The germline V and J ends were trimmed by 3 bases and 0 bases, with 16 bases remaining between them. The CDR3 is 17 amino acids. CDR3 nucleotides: TGCGCCAGCAGCTCCCGAGGCGTTGGGGGCTCCTACAATGAGCAGTTCTTC. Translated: CASSSRGVGGSYNEQFF.

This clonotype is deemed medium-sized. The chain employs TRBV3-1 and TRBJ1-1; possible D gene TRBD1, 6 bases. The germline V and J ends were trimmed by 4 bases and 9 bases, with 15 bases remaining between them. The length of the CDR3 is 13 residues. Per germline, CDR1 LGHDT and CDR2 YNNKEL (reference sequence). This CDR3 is CASSRQTGGKAFF. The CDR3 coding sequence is TGTGCCAGCAGCCGGCAGACAGGAGGGAAAGCTTTCTTT.

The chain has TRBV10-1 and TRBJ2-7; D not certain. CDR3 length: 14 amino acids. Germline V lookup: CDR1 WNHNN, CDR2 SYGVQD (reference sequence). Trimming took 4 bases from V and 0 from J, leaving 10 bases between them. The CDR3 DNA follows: TGCGCCAGCAGTGTGGGCGGAAGCTCCTACGAGCAGTACTTC. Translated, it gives CASSVGGSSYEQYF.

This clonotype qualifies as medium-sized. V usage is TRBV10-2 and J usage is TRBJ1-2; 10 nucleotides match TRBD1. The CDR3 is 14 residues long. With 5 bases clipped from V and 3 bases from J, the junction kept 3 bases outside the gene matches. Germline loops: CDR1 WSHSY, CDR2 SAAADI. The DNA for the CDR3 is TGCGCCAGCAGTCCGACAGGGGGCTACTATGGCTACACCTTC. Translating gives CASSPTGGYYGYTF.

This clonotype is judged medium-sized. The CDR3 bases are TGTGCCAGCAGGAGGCCAGGGGCCCCTATCTCTCACTTTGAAGCTTTCTTT. As protein: CASRRPGAPISHFEAFF. The J gene is TRBJ1-1, the V gene TRBV25-1, with TRBD1 as a possible D gene (6 bases). CDR1 MGHDK and CDR2 SYGVNS come from the germline V gene. V was clipped by 6 bases and J by 7 bases, with 27 bases between them. This CDR3 region has 17 residues.

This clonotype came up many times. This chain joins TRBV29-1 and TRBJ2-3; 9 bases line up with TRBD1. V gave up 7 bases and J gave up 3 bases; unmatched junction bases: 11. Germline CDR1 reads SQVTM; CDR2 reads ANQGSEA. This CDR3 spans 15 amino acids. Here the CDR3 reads CSARDRAKGTDTQYF. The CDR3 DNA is TGCAGCGCCCGGGACAGGGCGAAAGGAACAGATACGCAGTATTTT.

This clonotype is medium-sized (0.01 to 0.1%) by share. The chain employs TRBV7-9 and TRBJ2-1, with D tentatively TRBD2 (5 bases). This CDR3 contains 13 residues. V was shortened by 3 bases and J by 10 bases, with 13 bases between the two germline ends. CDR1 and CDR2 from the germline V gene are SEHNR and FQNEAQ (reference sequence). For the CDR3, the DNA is TGTGCCAGCAGCTTGGCTGGGTCGGGGGAGCAGTTCTTC. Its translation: CASSLAGSGEQFF.

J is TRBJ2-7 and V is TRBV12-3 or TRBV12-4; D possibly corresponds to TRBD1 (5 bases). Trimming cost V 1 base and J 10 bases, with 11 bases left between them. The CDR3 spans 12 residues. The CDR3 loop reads CASSLGQGPQYF. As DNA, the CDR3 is TGTGCCAGCAGTTTAGGGCAGGGCCCCCAGTACTTC.

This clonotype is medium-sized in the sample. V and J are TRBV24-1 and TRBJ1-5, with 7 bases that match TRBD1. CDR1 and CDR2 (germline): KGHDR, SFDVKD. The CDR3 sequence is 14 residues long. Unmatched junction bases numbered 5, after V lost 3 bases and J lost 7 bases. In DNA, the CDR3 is TGTGCCACCAGTGATACAGGGGTGATACAGCCCCAGCATTTT. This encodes CATSDTGVIQPQHF.

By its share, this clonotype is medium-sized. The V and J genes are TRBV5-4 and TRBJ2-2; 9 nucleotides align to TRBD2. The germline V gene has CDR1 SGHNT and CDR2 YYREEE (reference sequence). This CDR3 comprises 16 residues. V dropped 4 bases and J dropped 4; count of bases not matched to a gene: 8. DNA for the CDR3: TGTGCCAGCAGCACTGTAGCGGGGGCAGTCACCGGGGAGCTGTTTTTT. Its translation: CASSTVAGAVTGELFF.

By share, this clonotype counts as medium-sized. The CDR3, as DNA: TGCAGTGCCCAGACAGGGGGCGCTCAGCCCCAGCATTTT. Protein sequence: CSAQTGGAQPQHF. The chain joins TRBV20-1 to TRBJ1-5, with 10 nucleotides matching TRBD1. The germline V gene encodes CDR1 DFQATT and CDR2 SNEGSKA (reference sequence). The CDR3 covers 13 residues. V trimming: 6 bases; J trimming: 6 bases; junction bases outside the gene matches: 5.

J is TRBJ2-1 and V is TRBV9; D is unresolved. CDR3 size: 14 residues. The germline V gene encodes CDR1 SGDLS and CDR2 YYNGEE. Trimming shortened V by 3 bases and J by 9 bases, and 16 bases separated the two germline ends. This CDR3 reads CASSASTNFGEQFF. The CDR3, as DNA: TGTGCCAGCAGCGCTAGTACCAATTTCGGTGAGCAGTTCTTC.

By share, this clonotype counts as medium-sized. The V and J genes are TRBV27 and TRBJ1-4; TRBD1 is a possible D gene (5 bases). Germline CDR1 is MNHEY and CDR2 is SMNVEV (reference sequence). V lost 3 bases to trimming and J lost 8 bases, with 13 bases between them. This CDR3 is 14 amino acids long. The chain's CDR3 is CASSFQGSREKLFF. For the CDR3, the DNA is TGTGCCAGCAGTTTTCAGGGCTCGAGGGAAAAACTGTTTTTT.

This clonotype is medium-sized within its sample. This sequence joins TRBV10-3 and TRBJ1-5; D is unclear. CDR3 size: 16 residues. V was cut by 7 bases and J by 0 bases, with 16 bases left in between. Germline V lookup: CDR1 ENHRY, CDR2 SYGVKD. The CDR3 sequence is CAITPGGGYSNQPQHF. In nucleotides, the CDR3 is TGTGCCATCACTCCCGGCGGCGGGTATAGCAATCAGCCCCAGCATTTT.

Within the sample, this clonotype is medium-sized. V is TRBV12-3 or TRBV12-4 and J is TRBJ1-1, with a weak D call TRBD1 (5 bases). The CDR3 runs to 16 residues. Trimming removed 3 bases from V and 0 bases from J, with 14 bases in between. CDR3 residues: CASSLGRGRLNTEAFF. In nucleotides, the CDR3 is TGTGCCAGCAGTTTGGGCCGGGGGAGGCTGAACACTGAAGCTTTCTTT.

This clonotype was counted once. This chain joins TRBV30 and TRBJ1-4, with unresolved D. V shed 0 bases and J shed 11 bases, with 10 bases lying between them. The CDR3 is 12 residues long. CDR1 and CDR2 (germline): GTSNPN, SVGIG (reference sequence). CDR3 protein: CAWSVAGGKLFF. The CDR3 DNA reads TGTGCCTGGAGTGTAGCGGGAGGGAAACTGTTTTTT.

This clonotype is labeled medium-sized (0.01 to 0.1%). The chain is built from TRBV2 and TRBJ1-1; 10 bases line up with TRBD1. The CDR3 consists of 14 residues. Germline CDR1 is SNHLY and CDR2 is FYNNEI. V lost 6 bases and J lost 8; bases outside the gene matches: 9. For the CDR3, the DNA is TGTGCCAGCAGGGGACAGGGGCCCACCCCGGAAGCTTTCTTT. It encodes CASRGQGPTPEAFF.

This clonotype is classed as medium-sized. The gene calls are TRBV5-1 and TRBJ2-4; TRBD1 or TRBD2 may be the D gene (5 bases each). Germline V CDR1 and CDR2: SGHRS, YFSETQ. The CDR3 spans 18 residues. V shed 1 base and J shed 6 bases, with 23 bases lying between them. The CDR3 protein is CASSLKSRDPSQGNIQYF. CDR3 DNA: TGCGCCAGCAGCTTGAAGTCAAGGGACCCCTCCCAAGGAAACATTCAGTACTTC. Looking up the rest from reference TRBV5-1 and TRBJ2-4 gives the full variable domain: KAGVTQTPRYLIKTRGQQVTLSCSPISGHRSVSWYQQTPGQGLQFLFEYFSETQRNKGNFPGRFSGRQFSNSRSEMNVSTLELGDSALYLCASSLKSRDPSQGNIQYFGAGTRLSVL.

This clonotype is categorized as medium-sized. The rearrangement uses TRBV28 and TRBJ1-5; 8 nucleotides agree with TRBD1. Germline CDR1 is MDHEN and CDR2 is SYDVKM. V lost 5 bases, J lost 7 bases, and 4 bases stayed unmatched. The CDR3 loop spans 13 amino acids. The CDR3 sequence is CASSDRGGQPQHF. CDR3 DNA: TGTGCCAGCAGTGACAGGGGTGGACAGCCCCAGCATTTT.

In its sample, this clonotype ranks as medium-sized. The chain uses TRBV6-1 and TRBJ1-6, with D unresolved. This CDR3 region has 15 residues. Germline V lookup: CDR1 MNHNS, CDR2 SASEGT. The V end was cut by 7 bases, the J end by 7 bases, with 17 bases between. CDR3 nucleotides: TGTGCCAGCAACTCACTCCCTGGCACAAATTCACCCCTCCACTTT. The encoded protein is CASNSLPGTNSPLHF.

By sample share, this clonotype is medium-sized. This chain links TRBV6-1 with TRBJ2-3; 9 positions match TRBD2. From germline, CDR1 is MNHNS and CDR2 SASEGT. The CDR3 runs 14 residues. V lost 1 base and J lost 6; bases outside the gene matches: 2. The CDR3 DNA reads TGTGCCAGCAGTGAAGGTGCGGGGGGGGATACGCAGTATTTT. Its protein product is CASSEGAGGDTQYF.

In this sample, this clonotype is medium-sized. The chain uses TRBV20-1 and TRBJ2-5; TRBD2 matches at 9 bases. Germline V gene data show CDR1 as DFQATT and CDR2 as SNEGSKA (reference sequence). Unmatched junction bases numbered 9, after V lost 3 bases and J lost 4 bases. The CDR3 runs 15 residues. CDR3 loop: CSASRGAAGGETQYF. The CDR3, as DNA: TGCAGTGCTAGCAGGGGGGCAGCGGGGGGAGAGACCCAGTACTTC.

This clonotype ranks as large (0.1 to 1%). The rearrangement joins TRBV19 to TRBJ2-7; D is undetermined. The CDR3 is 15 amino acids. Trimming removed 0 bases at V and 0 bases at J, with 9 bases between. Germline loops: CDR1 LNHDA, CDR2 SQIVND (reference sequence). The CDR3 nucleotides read TGTGCCAGTAGTATAGATCTTGTCAGCTCCTACGAGCAGTACTTC. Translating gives CASSIDLVSSYEQYF.